This TCR beta chain was retrieved from a study of naive and memory T cell subsets. The CDR3 is made up of 14 amino acids. V gave up 3 bases and J gave up 2 bases, with 9 bases separating them. Two oligonucleotides, mixed equimolar, formed the beta constant-region primer covering TRBC1 and TRBC2. TCRdb reprocessed the UMI-ligation and nested PCR reads with MiXCR, giving one entry per CDR3 protein. The sample lists 70,000 to 95,000 distinct CDR3 sequences, more than 6.5% seen once, with roughly 1.6% in the top ten. This clonotype showed up many times. CMV status came from CD4+ IFNgamma after overnight CMV lysate stimulation.

The sequence was obtained from a human donor in good health. Sequenced sample: central memory CD4+ T cells from blood. This chain links TRBV12-3 or TRBV12-4 with TRBJ2-3; possibly TRBD1 for D (6 bases). This chain's CDR3 is CASSFGQNTDTQYF. Written as DNA, the CDR3 is TGTGCCAGCAGTTTCGGACAGAACACAGATACGCAGTATTTT.